What follows describes a single T cell receptor (beta chain). It has no known antigen specificity. No base quality information exists; no much larger clone differs at one position. The protocol used for the library was PCR. The sequencer listed for this sample is Illumina HiSeq 2500. To normalize quantification of the TCRbeta repertoire, the TCR libraries were built with molecular barcoding that relied on unique molecular identifiers. Clones were called with MiXCR by TCRdb after fastp trimmed the public reads at Q25, and only in-frame beta chains were retained. Rows are unified per CDR3 protein, each entry keeping the most common DNA and genes. The sample table lists fewer than 550,000 distinct CDR3 sequences, about 17% of them with a count of one. Around 28% of the sample comes from the top ten. Taken with the paper, the label for treatment or condition translates to: allogeneic hematopoietic cell transplantation with graft depleted of TCRalphabeta T cells and CD19 B cells. The children who served as transplant recipients had been given grafts of TCRalphabeta/CD19-depleted allogeneic hematopoietic cells.

The data are from a study of T-cell reconstitution after alpha-beta-depleted transplantation in children (TCRdb year 2016). Notes on the research overall: Using TCR repertoire profiling, the study quantitatively followed how T-cell immune reconstitution unfolded in children after TCRalphabeta/CD19-depleted allogeneic hematopoietic cell transplantation.

General conclusions and limits of the study: In some patients, the high TCRbeta diversity seen at day 60 was put down to recipient T cells and intrathymic progenitors that had survived conditioning. About two months after transplant, the apparently early recovery of alphabetaT-cell counts reportedly depended on just several hundred clones that had expanded rapidly and came from non-depleted graft cells. The frequencies of hyperexpanded clones fell over the following months, and after one year, T-cell counts and TCRbeta diversity were mostly attributed to newly produced T cells.

V sheds 1 base and J sheds 3 bases, leaving 6 bases between their ends. The CDR3 has 13 amino acids, counting the end cysteine and phenylalanine. Only the CDR3 portion is preserved as DNA: 39 bases, with reading frame beginning at the first base. In the germline V gene, CDR1 corresponds to SGHVS and CDR2 to FQNEAQ. The starting material was PBMCs, mostly from graft donor cells, obtained 360 days after TCRalphabeta/CD19-depleted stem cell transplant. The clonotype was recovered from a boy younger than two who had a stem cell transplant for Wiskott-Aldrich syndrome, so the T cells may come from the graft donor. The chain links TRBV7-8 with TRBJ1-2; too little of a D gene remains to name it. The encoded CDR3 is CASSLESYYGYTF. In nucleotide form, the sequence is TGTGCCAGCAGCTTAGAGAGCTACTATGGCTACACCTTC. The reference TRBV7-8 and TRBJ1-2 proteins fill in what lies around the CDR3, so the full variable domain reads GAGVSQSPRYKVAKRGQDVALRCDPISGHVSLFWYQQALGQGPEFLTYFQNEAQLDKSGLPSDRFFAERPEGSVSTLKIQRTQQEDSAVYLCASSLESYYGYTFGSGTRLTVV.